The rows below give T cell receptor beta chains drawn from one sample of a study of control samples from healthy donors and cancer patients. TCRdb keeps only in-frame clones here, not all; method: immunoSEQ multiplex PCR. The sample has fewer than 200,000 clones. Material for sequencing was blood. The receptor source for this set is a woman aged 25 to 39 in good health. Both conserved end residues are part of each CDR3. Each record gives: J gene, D gene, V gene, CDR3 DNA, CDR3 protein. The D gene is left open where the match is weak.

J: TRBJ2-7
D: .
V: TRBV10-1
DNA: TGCGCCAGCAGTGGAGGCTTACAGCCCTACGAGCAGTACTTC
CDR3: CASSGGLQPYEQYF

J: TRBJ2-5
D: .
V: TRBV5-1
DNA: TGCGCCAGCAGCGGGGGTACCCAAGAGACCCAGTACTTC
CDR3: CASSGGTQETQYF

J: TRBJ2-3
D: .
V: TRBV9
DNA: TGTGCCAGCAGCGGGGGCGTCACAGATACGCAGTATTTT
CDR3: CASSGGVTDTQYF

J: TRBJ2-4
D: TRBD2
V: TRBV27
DNA: TGTGCCAGCAGTCCTGGACTAGCGAGGGCCAAAAACATTCAGTACTTC
CDR3: CASSPGLARAKNIQYF

J: TRBJ2-5
D: TRBD2
V: TRBV28
DNA: TGTGCCAGCAAAACTTTTACGGGAGGCCGGGAGACCCAGTACTTC
CDR3: CASKTFTGGRETQYF

J: TRBJ1-4
D: .
V: TRBV5-5
DNA: TGTGCCAGCAGGAGACAGGTGGATGAAAAACTGTTTTTT
CDR3: CASRRQVDEKLFF

J: TRBJ2-5
D: TRBD2
V: TRBV7-6
DNA: TGTGCCAGCAGCTCTAAGCGGGGAAAAACGAAAGAGACCCAGTACTTC
CDR3: CASSSKRGKTKETQYF

J: TRBJ1-2
D: .
V: TRBV5-4
DNA: TGTGCCAGCAGCAGAGACAGCCTCAACTATGGCTACACCTTC
CDR3: CASSRDSLNYGYTF

J: TRBJ2-1
D: .
V: TRBV5-1
DNA: TGCGCCAGCAGCTTATCTAGGGGGGAGCAGTTCTTC
CDR3: CASSLSRGEQFF

J: TRBJ2-2
D: TRBD2
V: TRBV11-2
DNA: TGTGCCAGCAGCCCGGGACTAGCGGGGGAAAGGGGGGAGCTGTTTTTT
CDR3: CASSPGLAGERGELFF

J: TRBJ2-7
D: .
V: TRBV28
DNA: TGTGCCAGCACCATCACGAGAATGGGAGCCCCGTACTTC
CDR3: CASTITRMGAPYF

J: TRBJ2-5
D: TRBD2
V: TRBV28
DNA: TGTGCCAGCAGTTTCAATTTCGGTAGCGGGGGGAGGGAGACCCAGTACTTC
CDR3: CASSFNFGSGGRETQYF

J: TRBJ1-3
D: .
V: TRBV4-1
DNA: TGCGCCAGCAGCCAAGTACTAAGCTCTGGAAACACCATATATTTT
CDR3: CASSQVLSSGNTIYF

J: TRBJ1-1
D: .
V: TRBV11-2
DNA: TGTGCCAGCAGTGGTGTGATGAACACTGAAGCTTTCTTT
CDR3: CASSGVMNTEAFF

J: TRBJ2-7
D: TRBD1
V: TRBV24-1
DNA: TGTGCCACCAGTGATGGCAGGGGGCCGCCTTCTTACGAGCAGTACTTC
CDR3: CATSDGRGPPSYEQYF

J: TRBJ2-7
D: .
V: TRBV2
DNA: TGTGCCAGCTGTACCACCGTAGTAACAGCTTACGAGCAGTACTTC
CDR3: CASCTTVVTAYEQYF

J: TRBJ1-1
D: .
V: TRBV28
DNA: TGTGCCAGCAAAGTCGCCCCGGGACCTTTGGGGGCTTTCTTT
CDR3: CASKVAPGPLGAFF

J: TRBJ1-1
D: .
V: TRBV28
DNA: TGTGCCAGCAGTTTAATGGCAGGTCGCACTGAAGCTTTCTTT
CDR3: CASSLMAGRTEAFF

J: TRBJ2-7
D: .
V: TRBV12-3/TRBV12-4
DNA: TGTGCCAGCAGTTTAGGGGCCGGGGAGCAGTACTTC
CDR3: CASSLGAGEQYF

J: TRBJ2-3
D: TRBD2
V: TRBV6-4
DNA: TGTGCCAGCAGCTACGAAGCGGGGGGGACAGATACGCAGTATTTT
CDR3: CASSYEAGGTDTQYF

J: TRBJ2-5
D: .
V: TRBV28
DNA: TGTGCCAGCAGTAGGCCCCCCCACGATGAAAAGACCCAGTACTTC
CDR3: CASSRPPHDEKTQYF

J: TRBJ2-2
D: .
V: TRBV2
DNA: TGTGCCAGCAGCGGGACACCCTTGAACACCGGGGAGCTGTTTTTT
CDR3: CASSGTPLNTGELFF

J: TRBJ1-3
D: .
V: TRBV29-1
DNA: TGCAGCGCAACAGGGAACTGGGTCTCTGGAAACACCATATATTTT
CDR3: CSATGNWVSGNTIYF

J: TRBJ2-3
D: TRBD2
V: TRBV9
DNA: TGTGCCAGCAGCGTAGGGCAGACTAGCGGGATAACGACAGATACGCAGTATTTT
CDR3: CASSVGQTSGITTDTQYF